This T cell receptor (beta chain) was sequenced during a study of cytomegalovirus exposure and HLA in healthy donors. Across the whole study: Within an early data release were tens of millions of unique TCRs drawn from HLA-typed donors. Study-level points and caveats: Most of the TCR beta V segments (in an earlier analysis) were productive either about 87% or about 30% of the time. Accurate prediction of most subjects' HLA-A and HLA-B alleles from TCR beta sequences was reported.

J gave up 4 bases and V 1 base, and 9 bases lay outside the gene matches. Per germline, CDR1 MGHRA and CDR2 YSYEKL. CDR3 length: 17 amino acids. As to this clone: Its antigen is unidentified.

A multiplex PCR was run with 60 Vbeta primers and 13 Jbeta primers. The protocol was immunoSEQ multiplex PCR, while the TCRdb copy is restricted to in-frame clones and leaves out a portion. There are some 75,000 clones in the sample, with under 6.5% held by the top ten. This rearrangement joins TRBV4-1 to TRBJ2-5; 10 bases align to TRBD2. The sequence came from a man aged 40-49 years in good health and CMV-seronegative. What was sequenced was PBMCs. This CDR3 is CASSQVASGGTGETQYF. The CDR3 DNA sequence: TGCGCCAGCAGCCAAGTTGCTAGCGGGGGAACCGGAGAGACCCAGTACTTC.